The entry below describes one TCR beta chain. What it recognizes is unknown. This sample stems from a study of untreated major depressive disorder. Study-level results: Only three preselected Vbeta families were compared in sequencing.

The V gene's germline CDR1 is SGDLS and CDR2 YYNGEE. This CDR3 contains 16 residues. The V segment lost 3 bases and the J segment 5 bases; nucleotides outside the gene matches: 7. This table comes from immunoSEQ multiplex PCR, and its TCRdb copy is limited to in-frame clones, with some not included. The data hold tens of thousands of clones, with approximately 95% observed a single time. Participants were all of European descent. No major medical conditions, Axis I/II comorbidities, regular medication, or illicit drugs. The sequencing sample was made of CD4+ T cells from PBMCs. The rearrangement links TRBV9 to TRBJ2-2, with 10 bases that match TRBD2. This clonotype was obtained from a man younger than 45 in good health. The CDR3 reads CASSGQKAGGTGELFF. CDR3 sequence (DNA): TGTGCCAGCAGCGGTCAAAAAGCGGGAGGGACCGGGGAGCTGTTTTTT.